These 22 T cell receptor beta chains were all obtained from the same sample, sequenced in a study of blood T cell repertoires in COVID-19. Libraries were prepared by immunoSEQ multiplex PCR; TCRdb keeps only in-frame clonotypes and omits some of them. The table has fewer than 300,000 clones, roughly 85% seen once; the top ten hold roughly 3%. The sequenced sample was peripheral blood. These receptors were taken from a woman younger than 30 with acute or convalescent COVID-19.

This chain links TRBV4-3 with TRBJ1-2; D unclear. The CDR3 runs 17 residues. The V end lost 1 base, the J end lost 4 bases, and 19 bases lay between the germline ends. Germline V gives CDR1 LGHNA, CDR2 YSLEER. As DNA, the CDR3 is TGCGCCAGCAGCCAAGGCGGTGCAGCGGAGTTCAGCTATGGCTACACCTTC. Its protein is CASSQGGAAEFSYGYTF.

The genes are TRBV7-2 and TRBJ2-5; unclear D gene. The V end was cut by 5 bases, the J end by 5 bases, with 9 bases between. Germline V gives CDR1 SGHTA, CDR2 FQGNSA. This CDR3 region has 12 residues. CDR3 sequence: CASSPLRETQYF. The CDR3 DNA sequence: TGTGCCAGCAGCCCACTAAGGGAGACCCAGTACTTC.

The J gene is TRBJ2-1, the V gene TRBV5-1; weak D call: TRBD2 (6 bases). Germline-derived CDR1 and CDR2 are SGHRS and YFSETQ. The CDR3 covers 14 residues. V was clipped by 0 bases and J by 7 bases, with 11 bases between them. In DNA form, the CDR3 reads TGCGCCAGCAGCTTGGGGCGGGATCGGAATGAGCAGTTCTTC. Translating gives CASSLGRDRNEQFF.

The chain joins TRBV5-1 to TRBJ2-2; 11 positions match TRBD2. CDR3 length: 15 amino acids. Germline V CDR1 and CDR2: SGHRS, YFSETQ. After removal of 4 bases from V and 6 bases from J, the junction contained 5 bases not matched to a gene. DNA of the CDR3: TGCGCCAGCAGCACAACTAGCGGGAGTCCCGGGGAGCTGTTTTTT. This codes for CASSTTSGSPGELFF.

This chain joins TRBV6-6 and TRBJ2-7, with 7 positions matching TRBD1. Germline V gene sequence: CDR1 MNHNY, CDR2 SVGAGI (reference sequence). The V gene end was trimmed by 1 base and the J gene end by 4 bases; junction bases not matched to a gene: 7. The CDR3 covers 15 residues. The CDR3 spells CASSYFSGRGYEQYF. Written as DNA, the CDR3 is TGTGCCAGCAGTTACTTTTCGGGCAGGGGGTACGAGCAGTACTTC.

The rearrangement uses TRBV2 and TRBJ2-1; no reliable D call. This CDR3 has 15 amino acids. V lost 4 bases and J lost 9, with 19 bases in between. Per the germline V gene, CDR1 is SNHLY and CDR2 is FYNNEI. CDR3 region: CASSVDSAALPEQFF. For the CDR3, the DNA is TGTGCCAGCAGTGTGGATTCGGCGGCGTTACCTGAGCAGTTCTTC.

The rearrangement joins TRBV5-1 to TRBJ1-2; possibly TRBD1 for D (6 bases). Germline-derived CDR1 and CDR2 are SGHRS and YFSETQ. This CDR3 comprises 16 residues. V was trimmed by 1 base and J by 3 bases, leaving 16 bases between them. CDR3 DNA sequence: TGCGCCAGCAGCTTGTTGGGGGGGCCGGCAGACTATGGCTACACCTTC. Residues: CASSLLGGPADYGYTF.

The rearrangement joins TRBV7-2 to TRBJ1-4, with D perhaps matching TRBD1 (6 bases). There are 12 residues in the CDR3. Germline V CDR1 and CDR2: SGHTA, FQGNSA. V shed 3 bases and J shed 11 bases, with 10 bases lying between them. The CDR3, as DNA: TGTGCCAGCAGCTTGCACAGGGAGAAACTGTTTTTT. Translated, it gives CASSLHREKLFF.

The J gene is TRBJ1-5, the V gene TRBV4-3; the match to TRBD1 covers 10 bases. V trimming: 4 bases; J trimming: 2 bases; junction bases outside the gene matches: 2. The CDR3 spans 15 residues. Germline V gene sequence: CDR1 LGHNA, CDR2 YSLEER. CDR3 region: CASSPGTGGNQPQHF. The CDR3, as DNA: TGCGCCAGCAGCCCCGGGACAGGGGGCAATCAGCCCCAGCATTTT.

The chain is built from TRBV7-9 and TRBJ1-3; possibly TRBD1 for D (5 bases). The V gene's germline CDR1 is SEHNR and CDR2 FQNEAQ (reference sequence). The CDR3 loop spans 15 amino acids. V was shortened by 5 bases and J by 4 bases, with 15 bases between the two germline ends. The chain's CDR3 is CASSHGGSRGNTIYF. The CDR3 DNA sequence: TGTGCCAGCAGCCACGGGGGGTCGCGGGGAAACACCATATATTTT.

The rearrangement joins TRBV6-5 to TRBJ1-6; D possibly corresponds to TRBD1 (6 bases). There are 15 residues in the CDR3. Germline CDR1 reads MNHEY; CDR2 reads SVGAGI. Trimming took off 5 bases at V and 4 bases at J, with 12 bases between the two ends. CDR3 amino acids: CASSLETGYNSPLHF. In DNA, the CDR3 is TGTGCCAGCAGTCTAGAGACAGGTTATAATTCACCCCTCCACTTT.

This clone showed up just once. CDR3 amino acids: CATSRDAGEPYEQYF. In DNA, the CDR3 is TGTGCCACCAGCAGAGATGCGGGGGAGCCCTACGAGCAGTACTTC. The chain is built from TRBV15 and TRBJ2-7, with 7 nucleotides matching TRBD2. The trim removed 0 bases at V and 2 bases at J, leaving 4 bases unmatched. This CDR3 contains 15 residues. Germline values: CDR1 LNHNV, CDR2 YYDKDF (reference sequence).

The J gene is TRBJ1-2, the V gene TRBV28; D gene unclear. Germline loops: CDR1 MDHEN, CDR2 SYDVKM. The CDR3 extends over 13 amino acids. V lost 5 bases and J 8 bases, leaving 15 bases between the germline ends. The CDR3 sequence is CASSLQVVRGYTF. CDR3 coding DNA: TGTGCCAGCAGTCTCCAGGTAGTTCGGGGCTACACCTTC.

The CDR3 DNA reads as TGTGCCAGCAGCGCCTTCGGGACAGGGGCCGGAAACACCATATATTTT. Translation gives CASSAFGTGAGNTIYF. The chain couples TRBV5-4 to TRBJ1-3; the match to TRBD1 covers 10 bases. Germline V gene data show CDR1 as SGHNT and CDR2 as YYREEE (reference sequence). Unmatched junction bases numbered 8, after V lost 4 bases and J lost 4 bases. This CDR3 is 16 amino acids long.

The chain carries TRBV6-5 and TRBJ1-5; unclear D gene. Germline assignment: CDR1 MNHEY and CDR2 SVGAGI. The CDR3 contains 14 residues. V was clipped by 4 bases and J by 4 bases, with 11 bases between them. The CDR3 loop reads CASSLDSSNQPQHF. The DNA for the CDR3 is TGTGCCAGCAGTTTGGATAGCAGTAATCAGCCCCAGCATTTT.

There are a few counts of this clone. J is TRBJ2-7 and V is TRBV11-2; a possible D gene is TRBD2 (5 bases). V dropped 5 bases and J dropped 6 bases, with 11 bases sitting between them. The V gene's germline CDR1 is SGHAT and CDR2 FQNNGV. The CDR3 covers 12 residues. This CDR3 is CASSPEGPEQYF. Here the CDR3 DNA reads TGTGCCAGCAGCCCCGAGGGCCCCGAGCAGTACTTC.

This rearrangement joins TRBV3-1 (or the pseudogene TRBV3-2) to TRBJ2-1; 15 bases agree with TRBD2. The V gene end was trimmed by 6 bases and the J gene end by 0 bases; junction bases not matched to a gene: 9. The germline V gene encodes CDR1 LGHDT and CDR2 YNNKEL (reference sequence). The CDR3 spans 19 residues. CDR3: CASSGGTSGRLSSYNEQFF. CDR3 DNA sequence: TGTGCCAGCAGTGGAGGGACTAGCGGGAGGCTGAGCTCCTACAATGAGCAGTTCTTC.

This clone showed up just once. This chain links TRBV20-1 with TRBJ2-2; 10 positions agree with TRBD2. Germline-derived CDR1 and CDR2 are DFQATT and SNEGSKA (reference sequence). Trimming at V came to 3 bases and at J to 0 bases, leaving 4 bases not matched to a gene. The CDR3 length is 16 residues. The DNA of the CDR3 is TGCAGTGCTAGTCCCAGCGGGGGGGCGAACACCGGGGAGCTGTTTTTT. Translation gives CSASPSGGANTGELFF.

Only one count was recorded for this clone. The chain uses TRBV19 and TRBJ1-1; D is unresolved. CDR1 LNHDA and CDR2 SQIVND come from the germline V gene (reference sequence). This CDR3 has 12 residues. V lost 6 bases and J lost 10, with 15 bases in between. The CDR3 loop is CASSRTPAGAFF. The DNA for the CDR3 is TGTGCCAGTAGCCGGACGCCGGCGGGAGCTTTCTTT.

The chain recombines TRBV5-6 with TRBJ2-7; 9 bases agree with TRBD2. V gave up 0 bases and J gave up 2 bases; unmatched junction bases: 3. Looked up from germline, CDR1 is SGHDT and CDR2 is YYEEEE. This CDR3 region has 15 residues. The CDR3 sequence is CASSLGAGGPYEQYF. CDR3 DNA: TGTGCCAGCAGCTTGGGGGCGGGAGGGCCCTACGAGCAGTACTTC.

V is TRBV4-1 and J is TRBJ2-7, with 9 bases that match TRBD2. Germline trimming cut 4 bases from V and 3 bases from J; bases unmatched to any gene: 10. Germline V lookup: CDR1 MGHRA, CDR2 YSYEKL. The CDR3 totals 16 residues. In DNA, the CDR3 is TGCGCCAGCAGCCCCCAACAGACTAGCGGAGGCTACGAGCAGTACTTC. Translation gives CASSPQQTSGGYEQYF.

The chain is built from TRBV7-2 and TRBJ1-3; D is unclear. CDR1 SGHTA and CDR2 FQGNSA come from the germline V gene. CDR3 length: 15 amino acids. V shed 5 bases and J shed 0 bases, with 11 bases lying between them. The CDR3 loop is CASSGWASSGNTIYF. Here the CDR3 DNA reads TGTGCCAGCAGCGGTTGGGCAAGCTCTGGAAACACCATATATTTT. Together with reference TRBV7-2 and TRBJ1-3, the CDR3 gives the full variable domain: GAGVSQSPSNKVTEKGKDVELRCDPISGHTALYWYRQSLGQGLEFLIYFQGNSAPDKSGLPSDRFSAERTGGSVSTLTIQRTQQEDSAVYLCASSGWASSGNTIYFGEGSWLTVV.